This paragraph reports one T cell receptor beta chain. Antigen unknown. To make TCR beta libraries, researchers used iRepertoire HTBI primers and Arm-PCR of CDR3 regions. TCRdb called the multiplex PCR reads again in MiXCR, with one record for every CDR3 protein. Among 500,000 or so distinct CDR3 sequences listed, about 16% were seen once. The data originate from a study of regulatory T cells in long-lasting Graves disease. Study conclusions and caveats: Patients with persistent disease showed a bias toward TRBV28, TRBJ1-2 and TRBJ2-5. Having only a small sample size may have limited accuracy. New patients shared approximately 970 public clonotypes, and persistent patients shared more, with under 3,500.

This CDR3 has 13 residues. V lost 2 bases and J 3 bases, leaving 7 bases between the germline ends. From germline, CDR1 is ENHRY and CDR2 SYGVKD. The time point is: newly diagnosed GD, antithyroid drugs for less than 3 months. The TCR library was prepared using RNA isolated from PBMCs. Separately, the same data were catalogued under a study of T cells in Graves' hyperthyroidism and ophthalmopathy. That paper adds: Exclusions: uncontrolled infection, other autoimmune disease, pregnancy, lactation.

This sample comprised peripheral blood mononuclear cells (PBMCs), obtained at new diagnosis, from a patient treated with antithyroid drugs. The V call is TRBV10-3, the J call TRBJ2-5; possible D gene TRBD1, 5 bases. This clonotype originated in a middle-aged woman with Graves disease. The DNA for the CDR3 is TGTGCCATCAGTGAGGAGACAGAAGAGACCCAGTACTTC. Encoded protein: CAISEETEETQYF.